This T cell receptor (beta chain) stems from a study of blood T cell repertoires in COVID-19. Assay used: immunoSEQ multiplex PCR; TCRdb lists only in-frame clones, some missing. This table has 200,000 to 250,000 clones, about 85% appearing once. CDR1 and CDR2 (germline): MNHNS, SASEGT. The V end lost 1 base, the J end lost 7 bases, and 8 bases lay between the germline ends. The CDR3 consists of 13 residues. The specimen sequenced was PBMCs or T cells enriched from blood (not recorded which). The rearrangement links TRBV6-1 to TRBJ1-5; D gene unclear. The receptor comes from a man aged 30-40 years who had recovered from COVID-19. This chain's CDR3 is CASSEVERQPQHF. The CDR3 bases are TGTGCCAGCAGTGAAGTGGAGCGACAGCCCCAGCATTTT.